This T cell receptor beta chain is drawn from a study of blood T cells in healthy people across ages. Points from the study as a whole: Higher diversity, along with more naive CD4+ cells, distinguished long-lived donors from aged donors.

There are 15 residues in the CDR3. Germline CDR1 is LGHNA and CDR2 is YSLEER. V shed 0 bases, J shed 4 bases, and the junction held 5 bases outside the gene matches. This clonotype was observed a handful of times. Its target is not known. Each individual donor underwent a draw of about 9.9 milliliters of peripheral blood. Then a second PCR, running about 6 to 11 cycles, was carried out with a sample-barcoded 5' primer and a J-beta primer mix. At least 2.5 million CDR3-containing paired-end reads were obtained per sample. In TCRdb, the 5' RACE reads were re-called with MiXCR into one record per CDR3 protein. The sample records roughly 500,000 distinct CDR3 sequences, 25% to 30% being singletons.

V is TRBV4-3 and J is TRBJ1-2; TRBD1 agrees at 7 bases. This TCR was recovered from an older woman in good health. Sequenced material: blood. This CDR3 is CASSQETGTSYGYTF. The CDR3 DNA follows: TGCGCCAGCAGCCAAGAGACAGGGACCTCCTATGGCTACACCTTC.